One and the same sample provided the 6 T cell receptor beta chains below, sequenced in a study of cytomegalovirus exposure and HLA in healthy donors. The PCR used 60 Vbeta and 13 Jbeta primers. Only in-frame clones appear in the TCRdb table, and some are missing; sequencing was by immunoSEQ multiplex PCR. The sample contains under 200,000 clones, approximately 65% of which appear only once. The material sequenced was PBMCs. These receptors were collected from a man aged 40-50 years in good health and CMV-seronegative.

The J gene is TRBJ1-3, the V gene TRBV5-5, with D perhaps TRBD1 (6 bases). CDR1 is SGHKS and CDR2 is YYEKEE in the germline V gene (reference sequence). V gave up 4 bases and J gave up 4 bases, with 15 bases separating them. This CDR3 is 15 amino acids long. The CDR3 DNA sequence: TGTGCCAGCAGCCAGGGGCAGGGAGAGGGAAACACCATATATTTT. Its protein is CASSQGQGEGNTIYF.

The chain uses TRBV28 and TRBJ1-2, with 10 bases identical to TRBD1. CDR3 size: 17 residues. The V gene end was trimmed by 5 bases and the J gene end by 0 bases; junction bases not matched to a gene: 9. CDR1 is MDHEN, CDR2 SYDVKM, per germline. CDR3 in DNA: TGTGCCAGCAGTCAGCGAGGACAGGGGGGGGCTAACTATGGCTACACCTTC. Translating it yields CASSQRGQGGANYGYTF.

This clone was seen once. V gene TRBV14 combines with J gene TRBJ2-1, with 12 bases matching TRBD2. V lost 9 bases, J lost 8 bases, and 17 bases stayed unmatched. Germline lookup yields CDR1 SGHDN and CDR2 FVKESK. The CDR3 has 17 residues. The DNA of the CDR3 is TGTGCCAGTCGGGGGACTAGCGGGTTAGGCTCACAATATGAGCAGTTCTTC. It codes for CASRGTSGLGSQYEQFF.

The CDR3 DNA is TGTGCCAGCAGTGAGGGCTTCTCTGGAAACACCATATATTTT. This encodes CASSEGFSGNTIYF. The J gene is TRBJ1-3, the V gene TRBV6-1; D ambiguous. V was clipped by 3 bases and J by 0 bases, with 6 bases between them. The CDR3 extends over 14 amino acids. Germline CDR1 is MNHNS and CDR2 is SASEGT.

The V and J genes are TRBV5-4 and TRBJ1-1, with 9 positions matching TRBD1. CDR3 length: 15 amino acids. Germline lookup yields CDR1 SGHNT and CDR2 YYREEE (reference sequence). With V trimmed by 3 bases and J by 0 bases, 3 bases remained unmatched. CDR3: CASSWDRVMNTEAFF. The DNA for the CDR3 is TGTGCCAGCAGCTGGGACAGGGTGATGAACACTGAAGCTTTCTTT.

This rearrangement joins TRBV5-6 to TRBJ2-5; 7 nucleotides align to TRBD2. The V segment lost 3 bases and the J segment 0 bases; nucleotides outside the gene matches: 5. CDR3 length: 15 residues. CDR1 is SGHDT and CDR2 is YYEEEE in the germline V gene. The CDR3 sequence: CASSWRRGYQETQYF. The DNA for the CDR3 is TGTGCCAGCAGCTGGCGGCGGGGGTACCAAGAGACCCAGTACTTC.